This T cell receptor (beta chain) was recovered during a study of CXCR3-negative and CXCR3-positive naive CD8 T cells. Study summary: Roughly 140 million TRB reads in total, about 1.5 +/- 0.3 million per library. Study-level findings and limits: Diversity ran similarly high across both naive subsets but far lower in memory CD8+ cells. CXCR3-positive naive cells had TRB CDR3s that were more hydrophobic than CXCR3-negative naive cells had. Naive CXCR3-negative cells resembled naive CXCR3-positive cells in TRBV-TRBJ usage; memory cells differed. Similar levels of surface CD5 were seen between naive subsets; TCR strength was inferred from TRB CDR3 properties.

Comment on this clonotype: Its antigen is currently unknown.

The TRB libraries of cDNA were built by UMI-labeled 5' RACE. TCRdb reanalyzed the 5' RACE reads and collapses them to one entry per CDR3 protein, without DNA. This sample carries under 9,000 distinct CDR3 sequences, with 1.4% to 1.5% going to the ten biggest clones. Sequences were obtained from naive CXCR3+ CD8+ T cells from blood. The sample's subset: CD45RO-CCR7+CD27+CD95- naive CD8+ T cells expressing CXCR3 (TNR3+). The TCR sequence derives from a human donor in good health. Some clones in this sample may be carry-over from other donors' samples.

CDR3: CASSILGRGNEQFF. The chain uses TRBV19 and TRBJ2-1; there is no DNA to check the TCRdb D call of TRBD1. This CDR3 is built from 14 residues. Per germline, CDR1 LNHDA and CDR2 SQIVND (reference sequence).